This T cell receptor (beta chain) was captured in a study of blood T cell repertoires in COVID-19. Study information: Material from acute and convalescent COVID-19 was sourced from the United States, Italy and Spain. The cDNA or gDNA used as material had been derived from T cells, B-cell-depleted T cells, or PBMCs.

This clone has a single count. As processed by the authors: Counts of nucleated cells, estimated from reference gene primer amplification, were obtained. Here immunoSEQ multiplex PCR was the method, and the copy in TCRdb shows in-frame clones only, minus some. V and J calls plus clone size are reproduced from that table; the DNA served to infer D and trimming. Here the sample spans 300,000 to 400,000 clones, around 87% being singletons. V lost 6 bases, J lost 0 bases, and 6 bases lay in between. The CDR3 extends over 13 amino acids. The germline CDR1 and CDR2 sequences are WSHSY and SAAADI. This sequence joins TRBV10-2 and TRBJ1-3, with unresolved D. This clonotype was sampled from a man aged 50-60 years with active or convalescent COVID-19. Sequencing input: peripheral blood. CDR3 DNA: TGCGCCAGCAGGGCAGGCTCTGGAAACACCATATATTTT. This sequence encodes CASRAGSGNTIYF.